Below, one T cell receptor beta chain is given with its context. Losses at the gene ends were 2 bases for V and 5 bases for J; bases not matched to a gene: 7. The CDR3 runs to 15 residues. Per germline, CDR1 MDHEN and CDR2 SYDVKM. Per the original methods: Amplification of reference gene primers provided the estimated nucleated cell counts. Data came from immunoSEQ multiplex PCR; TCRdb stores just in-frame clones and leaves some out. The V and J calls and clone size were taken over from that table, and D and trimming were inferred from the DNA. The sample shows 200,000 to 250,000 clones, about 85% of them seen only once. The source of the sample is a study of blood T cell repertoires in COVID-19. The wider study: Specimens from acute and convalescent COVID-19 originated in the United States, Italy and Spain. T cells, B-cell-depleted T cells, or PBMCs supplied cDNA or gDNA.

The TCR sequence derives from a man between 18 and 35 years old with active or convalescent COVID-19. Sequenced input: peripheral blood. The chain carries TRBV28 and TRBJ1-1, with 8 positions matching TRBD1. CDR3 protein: CASSLQQGVWTEAFF. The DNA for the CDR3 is TGTGCCAGCAGTTTACAACAGGGGGTTTGGACTGAAGCTTTCTTT. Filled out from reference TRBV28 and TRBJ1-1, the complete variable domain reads DVKVTQSSRYLVKRTGEKVFLECVQDMDHENMFWYRQDPGLGLRLIYFSYDVKMKEKGDIPEGYSVSREKKERFSLILESASTNQTSMYLCASSLQQGVWTEAFFGQGTRLTVV.